This T cell receptor (beta chain) is from a study of T-cell reconstitution after alpha-beta-depleted transplantation in children. Study outcomes and limitations: A year post-transplant, T-cell counts and diversity derived mostly from newly produced T cells. Reportedly, alpha-beta T cells present about two months post-transplant originated from several hundred expanded clones of graft origin.

As it was prepared, the TCRbeta library received unique molecular identifiers. TCRdb reprocessed the PCR reads via MiXCR and lists one record per CDR3 protein. The table has a few hundred thousand distinct CDR3 sequences, approximately 30% seen once; the top ten hold 36%. This clonotype has only a few counts. The antigen is undetermined. The CDR3 runs to 17 residues. Unmatched junction bases numbered 8, after V lost 6 bases and J lost 5 bases. J is TRBJ2-2 and V is TRBV12-3 or TRBV12-4; 14 bases are a match to TRBD2. This TCR derives from a boy under two years old with Wiskott-Aldrich syndrome, due to receive a stem cell transplant. The source material was PBMCs, sampled before TCRalphabeta/CD19-depleted stem cell transplant. CDR3 amino acids: CASSSLGLAGGTGELFF. DNA for the CDR3: TGTGCCAGCAGCTCGCTCGGACTAGCGGGAGGAACCGGGGAGCTGTTTTTT.